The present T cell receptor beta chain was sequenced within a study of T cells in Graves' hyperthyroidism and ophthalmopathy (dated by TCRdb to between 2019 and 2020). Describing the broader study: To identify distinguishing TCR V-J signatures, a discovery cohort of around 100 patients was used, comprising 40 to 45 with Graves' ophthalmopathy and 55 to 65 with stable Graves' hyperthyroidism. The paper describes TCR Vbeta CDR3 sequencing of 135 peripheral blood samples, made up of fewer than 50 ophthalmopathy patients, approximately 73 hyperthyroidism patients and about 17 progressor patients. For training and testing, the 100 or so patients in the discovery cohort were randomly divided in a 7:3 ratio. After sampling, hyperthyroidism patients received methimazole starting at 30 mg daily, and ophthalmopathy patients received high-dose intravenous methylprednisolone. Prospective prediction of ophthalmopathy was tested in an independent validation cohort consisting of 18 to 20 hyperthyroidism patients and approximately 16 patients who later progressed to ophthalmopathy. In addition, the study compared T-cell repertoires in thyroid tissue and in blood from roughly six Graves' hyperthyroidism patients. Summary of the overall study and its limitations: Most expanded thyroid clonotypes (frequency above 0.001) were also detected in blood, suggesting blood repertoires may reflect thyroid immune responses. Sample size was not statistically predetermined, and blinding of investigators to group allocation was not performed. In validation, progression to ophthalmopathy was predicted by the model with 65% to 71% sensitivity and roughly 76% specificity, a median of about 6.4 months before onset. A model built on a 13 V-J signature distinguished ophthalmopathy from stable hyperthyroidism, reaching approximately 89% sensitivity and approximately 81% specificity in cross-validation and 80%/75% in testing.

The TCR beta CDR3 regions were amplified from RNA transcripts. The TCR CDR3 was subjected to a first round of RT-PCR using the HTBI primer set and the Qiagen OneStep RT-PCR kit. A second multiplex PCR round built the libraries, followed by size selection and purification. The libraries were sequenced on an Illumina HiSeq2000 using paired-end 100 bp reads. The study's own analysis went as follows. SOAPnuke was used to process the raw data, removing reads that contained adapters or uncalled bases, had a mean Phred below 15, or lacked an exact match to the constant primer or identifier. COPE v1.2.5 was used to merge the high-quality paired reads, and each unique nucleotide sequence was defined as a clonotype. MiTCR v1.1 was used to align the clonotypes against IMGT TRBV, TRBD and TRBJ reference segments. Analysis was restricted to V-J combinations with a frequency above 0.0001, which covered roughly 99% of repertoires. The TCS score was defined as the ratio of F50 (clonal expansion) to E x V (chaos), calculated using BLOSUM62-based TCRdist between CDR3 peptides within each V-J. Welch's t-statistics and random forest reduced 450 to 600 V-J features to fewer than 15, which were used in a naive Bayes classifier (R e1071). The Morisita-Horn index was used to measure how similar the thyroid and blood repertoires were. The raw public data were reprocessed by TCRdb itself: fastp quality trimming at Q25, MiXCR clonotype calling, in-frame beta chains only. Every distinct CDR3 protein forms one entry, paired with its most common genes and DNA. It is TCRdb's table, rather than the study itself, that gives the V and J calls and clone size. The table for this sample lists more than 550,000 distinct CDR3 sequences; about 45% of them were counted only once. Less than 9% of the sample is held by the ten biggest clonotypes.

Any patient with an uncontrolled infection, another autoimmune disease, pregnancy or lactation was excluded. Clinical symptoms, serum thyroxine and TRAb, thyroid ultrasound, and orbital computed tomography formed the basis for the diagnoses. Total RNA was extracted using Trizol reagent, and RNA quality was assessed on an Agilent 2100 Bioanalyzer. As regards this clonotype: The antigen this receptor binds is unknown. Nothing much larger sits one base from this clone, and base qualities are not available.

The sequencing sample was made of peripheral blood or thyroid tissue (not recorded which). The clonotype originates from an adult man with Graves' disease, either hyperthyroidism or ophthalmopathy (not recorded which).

The DNA sequence reads TGTGCCAGCAGCTTAGGGCAGGGGCCCGTATATTTT. The translation is CASSLGQGPVYF. This sequence uses TRBV7-2 and TRBJ1-3; 6 matching bases give a weak D call of TRBD1. The CDR3 numbers 12 residues from cysteine through phenylalanine. The read is trimmed to its CDR3 DNA, 36 bases read in frame from base 1. The germline V gene gives CDR1 as SGHTA and CDR2 as FQGNSA. At the junction V is shortened by 1 base and J by 14 bases, with 12 bases in between.